This TCR beta chain was sequenced for a study of blood T cells in healthy people across ages. The V gene end was trimmed by 2 bases and the J gene end by 3 bases; junction bases not matched to a gene: 7. The CDR3 loop spans 15 amino acids. Per the germline V gene, CDR1 is MDHEN and CDR2 is SYDVKM. The use of a sample-barcoded 5' primer and a J-beta primer mix characterized a second PCR of roughly 6 to 11 cycles. Every cDNA was tagged by a template-switch adaptor with 12 random nucleotides. MiXCR was run by TCRdb on the 5' RACE reads, yielding one entry per CDR3 protein. The sample has hundreds of thousands of distinct CDR3 sequences, around 49% seen once; the top ten hold about a third. Study results and caveats: TCR beta diversity, measured per million T cells, fell in a roughly linear way with age.

As for this clonotype: Its antigen is as yet unknown.

What was sequenced was blood. The rearrangement joins TRBV28 to TRBJ2-7; 7 nucleotides line up with TRBD2. This sequence was found in a woman aged 55-69 years in good health. CDR3 nucleotides: TGTGCCAGCAGTTTAGGTCCTGGGGGGGTCTACGAGCAGTACTTC. Protein sequence: CASSLGPGGVYEQYF.